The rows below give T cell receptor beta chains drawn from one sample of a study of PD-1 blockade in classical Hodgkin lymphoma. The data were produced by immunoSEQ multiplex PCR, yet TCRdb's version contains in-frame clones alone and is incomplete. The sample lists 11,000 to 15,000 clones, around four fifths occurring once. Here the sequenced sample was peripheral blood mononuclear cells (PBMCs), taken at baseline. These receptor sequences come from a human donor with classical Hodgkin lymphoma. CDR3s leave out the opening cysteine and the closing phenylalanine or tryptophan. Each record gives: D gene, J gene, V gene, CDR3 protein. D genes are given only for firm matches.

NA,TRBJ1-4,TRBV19,ASSTDRRANEKLF
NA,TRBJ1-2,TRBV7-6,ASSHPSGGGYT
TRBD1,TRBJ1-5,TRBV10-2,ASSEGTGIQPQH
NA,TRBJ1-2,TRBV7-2,ASSLSNYGYT
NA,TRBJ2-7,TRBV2,ASRDTLSYEQY
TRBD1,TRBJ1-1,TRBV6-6,ADCRGRNTEAF
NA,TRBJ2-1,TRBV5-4,ASSLVGRGYNEQF
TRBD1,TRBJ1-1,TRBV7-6,ASSSGDRGTNTEAF
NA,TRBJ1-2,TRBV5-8,ASSFVAGNYGYT
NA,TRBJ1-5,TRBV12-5,ASGLGDPSNQPQH